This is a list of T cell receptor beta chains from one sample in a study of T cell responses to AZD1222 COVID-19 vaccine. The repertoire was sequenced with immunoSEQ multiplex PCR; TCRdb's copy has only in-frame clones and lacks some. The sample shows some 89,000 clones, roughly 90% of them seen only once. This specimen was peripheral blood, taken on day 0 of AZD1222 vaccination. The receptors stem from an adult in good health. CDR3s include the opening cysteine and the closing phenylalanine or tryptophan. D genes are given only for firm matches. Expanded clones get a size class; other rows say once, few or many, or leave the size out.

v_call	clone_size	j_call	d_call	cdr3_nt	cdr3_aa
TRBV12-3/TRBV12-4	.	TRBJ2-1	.	TGTGCCAGCAGTTTAGACAATGAGCAGTTCTTC	CASSLDNEQFF
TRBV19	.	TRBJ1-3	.	TGTGCCAGTAGTACCGGGAACTCTGGAAACACCATATATTTT	CASSTGNSGNTIYF
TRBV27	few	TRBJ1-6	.	TGTGCCAGCAGTTTATCGGGGATGCCGTTACACTTT	CASSLSGMPLHF
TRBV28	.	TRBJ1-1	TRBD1	TGTGCCAGCAGTCCCGCCGGGACAGGGTTAACTGAAGCTTTCTTT	CASSPAGTGLTEAFF
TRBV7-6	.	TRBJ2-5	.	TGTGCCAGCAGCCTCAACCAAGAGACCCAGTACTTC	CASSLNQETQYF
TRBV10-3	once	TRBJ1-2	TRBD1	TGTGCCATCAGGAACACAGGGGGTGGCTACACCTTC	CAIRNTGGGYTF
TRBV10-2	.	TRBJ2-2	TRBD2	TGCGCCAGCAGACCGGGACTAGCTGAGCCGAACACCGGGGAGCTGTTTTTT	CASRPGLAEPNTGELFF
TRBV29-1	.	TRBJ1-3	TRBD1	TGCAGCACAAAAGGACAGGGTGGTGGAAACACCATATATTTT	CSTKGQGGGNTIYF
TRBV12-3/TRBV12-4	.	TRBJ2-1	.	TGTGCCAGCAGTTTACCGGGTTTGGTCAAACAGTTCTTC	CASSLPGLVKQFF
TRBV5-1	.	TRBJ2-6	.	TGCGCCAGCAGCTTGCAGGTTTCCCCCTCTGGGGCCAACGTCCTGACTTTC	CASSLQVSPSGANVLTF
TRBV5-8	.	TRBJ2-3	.	TGTGCCAGCAGCCAACGCACAGATACGCAGTATTTT	CASSQRTDTQYF
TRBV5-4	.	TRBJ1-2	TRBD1	TGTGCCAGCAGCTCCTCCAACAGGGGCTTCTATGGCTACACCTTC	CASSSSNRGFYGYTF
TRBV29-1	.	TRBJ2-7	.	TGCAGCGTTGTCAGGCCGGGGAGTTCCTACGAGCAGTACTTC	CSVVRPGSSYEQYF